This is a list of T cell receptor beta chains from one sample in a study of blood T cell repertoires in COVID-19. The table came from immunoSEQ multiplex PCR; TCRdb's copy has only in-frame clones and leaves some out. The repertoire holds roughly 100,000 clones, with about 83% as singletons. The sample consisted of peripheral blood. These receptor sequences come from a man in his forties with active or convalescent COVID-19. The CDR3 runs from the conserved cysteine through the conserved F or W. The D gene is left open where the match is weak. Clone size is not always given. Where it is, it says once, few, many or a class for expanded clones.

d_gene,v_gene,len,abundance,j_gene,CDR3aa,CDR3nt
-,TRBV7-2,12,-,TRBJ1-2,CASRRAEEGYTF,TGTGCCAGCAGGCGGGCCGAGGAGGGCTACACCTTC
TRBD1,TRBV5-1,14,-,TRBJ2-3,CASSWQGAADTQYF,TGCGCCAGCAGCTGGCAGGGGGCCGCAGATACGCAGTATTTT
-,TRBV9,15,-,TRBJ2-2,CASSVGRGNTGELFF,TGTGCCAGCAGCGTAGGGCGGGGGAACACCGGGGAGCTGTTTTTT
TRBD1,TRBV14,15,-,TRBJ1-6,CASSQGTGGHSPLHF,TGTGCCAGCAGCCAAGGGACAGGGGGTCATTCACCCCTCCACTTT
TRBD1,TRBV6-5,16,-,TRBJ2-2,CASSYSTDRGSGELFF,TGTGCCAGCAGTTACTCGACAGACAGGGGATCCGGGGAGCTGTTTTTT
-,TRBV18,17,-,TRBJ1-1,CASSPLGQGRTNTEAFF,TGTGCCAGCTCACCACTCGGGCAGGGAAGAACGAACACTGAAGCTTTCTTT
TRBD2,TRBV12-3/TRBV12-4,13,-,TRBJ2-1,CASRRLAGNEQFF,TGTGCCAGCAGACGACTAGCGGGGAATGAGCAGTTCTTC
-,TRBV6-5,13,-,TRBJ2-7,CASSPAGVNEQYF,TGTGCCAGCAGTCCCGCCGGAGTCAACGAGCAGTACTTC
-,TRBV4-3,17,-,TRBJ2-6,CASSQSTGGAGANVLTF,TGCGCCAGCAGCCAAAGCACGGGGGGCGCTGGGGCCAACGTCCTGACTTTC
TRBD1,TRBV6-5,15,-,TRBJ2-7,CASSPTGQLTYEQYF,TGTGCCAGCAGCCCGACGGGACAGCTAACCTACGAGCAGTACTTC
TRBD2,TRBV3-1/TRBV3-2,14,-,TRBJ2-5,CASNRLAGEETQYF,TGTGCCAGCAACAGACTAGCGGGGGAGGAGACCCAGTACTTC
-,TRBV7-9,14,-,TRBJ2-7,CASSPLRSSYEQYF,TGTGCCAGCAGCCCCCTGCGGAGCTCCTACGAGCAGTACTTC
-,TRBV11-3,14,few,TRBJ2-2,CASSLGSVTGELFF,TGTGCCAGCAGCTTAGGGTCGGTGACTGGGGAGCTGTTTTTT
TRBD1,TRBV5-1,15,-,TRBJ1-2,CASSSDRTGGFGYTF,TGCGCCAGCAGCTCCGATCGGACAGGGGGCTTTGGCTACACCTTC
-,TRBV5-6,15,-,TRBJ1-2,CASSSQGSHGYGYTF,TGTGCCAGCAGCTCTCAGGGCTCCCACGGCTATGGCTACACCTTC
TRBD1,TRBV28,15,-,TRBJ2-7,CASSTTGQGSYEQYF,TGTGCCAGCAGTACAACGGGACAGGGATCCTACGAGCAGTACTTC
-,TRBV7-2,14,-,TRBJ2-7,CASSLVGQSYEQYF,TGTGCCAGCAGCTTAGTAGGACAGTCCTACGAGCAGTACTTC
-,TRBV6-5,14,-,TRBJ2-4,CASTRGDAKNIQYF,TGTGCCAGCACCCGGGGTGACGCCAAAAACATTCAGTACTTC
TRBD2,TRBV7-3,17,-,TRBJ2-1,CASSLLVLSGLGSEQFF,TGTGCCAGCAGCTTACTCGTTCTGTCGGGACTAGGCAGTGAGCAGTTCTTC
-,TRBV12-3/TRBV12-4,13,-,TRBJ1-5,CASGVRGDQPQHF,TGTGCCAGCGGCGTCAGGGGTGATCAGCCCCAGCATTTT
TRBD2,TRBV6-2/TRBV6-3,15,-,TRBJ2-7,CASSRARGGSYEQYF,TGTGCCAGCAGTAGAGCGCGGGGGGGTTCCTACGAGCAGTACTTC
TRBD2,TRBV10-3,16,-,TRBJ2-5,CAISESFPSGQETQYF,TGTGCCATCAGTGAGTCGTTCCCTAGCGGGCAAGAGACCCAGTACTTC
-,TRBV3-1/TRBV3-2,13,-,TRBJ1-2,CASTPGGAGGYTF,TGTGCCAGCACCCCGGGAGGGGCAGGCGGCTACACCTTC
TRBD1,TRBV24-1,16,-,TRBJ2-7,CATSDGVGTATYEQYF,TGTGCCACCAGTGATGGGGTAGGGACAGCAACCTACGAGCAGTACTTC
TRBD2,TRBV7-3,16,-,TRBJ2-2,CASSPGASGGTGELFF,TGTGCCAGCAGCCCCGGGGCGAGCGGGGGCACCGGGGAGCTGTTTTTT
TRBD2,TRBV4-3,18,-,TRBJ2-7,CASSRFCEVSGGNYEQYF,TGCGCCAGCAGCCGGTTTTGCGAGGTTAGCGGGGGAAACTACGAGCAGTACTTC
TRBD2,TRBV7-2,16,-,TRBJ2-7,CASSLARRGGSYEQYF,TGTGCCAGCAGCTTAGCGCGTCGCGGGGGGTCCTACGAGCAGTACTTC
-,TRBV5-1,14,-,TRBJ2-7,CASSLIRTGYEQYF,TGCGCCAGCAGCTTGATCAGGACGGGGTACGAGCAGTACTTC
-,TRBV7-9,15,-,TRBJ2-1,CASSSNRVYWNEQFF,TGTGCCAGCAGCTCAAACAGGGTTTATTGGAATGAGCAGTTCTTC
-,TRBV15,15,once,TRBJ1-4,CATSSRGATNEKLFF,TGTGCCACCAGCAGCCGAGGTGCAACTAATGAAAAACTGTTTTTT
-,TRBV6-5,13,-,TRBJ2-2,CASLNMNTGELFF,TGTGCCAGCTTGAACATGAACACCGGGGAGCTGTTTTTT
-,TRBV7-9,16,-,TRBJ2-5,CASSFSPGGPQETQYF,TGTGCCAGCAGCTTTTCCCCGGGGGGCCCACAAGAGACCCAGTACTTC
-,TRBV9,14,-,TRBJ1-2,CASSVVPGGEGYTF,TGTGCCAGCAGCGTAGTCCCGGGGGGTGAAGGCTACACCTTC
TRBD1,TRBV5-6,16,once,TRBJ2-5,CASSFPGTATEETQYF,TGTGCCAGCAGCTTTCCGGGGACAGCCACCGAAGAGACCCAGTACTTC
-,TRBV19,14,-,TRBJ1-1,CASGGGTQNTEAFF,TGTGCCAGTGGGGGGGGGACCCAGAACACTGAAGCTTTCTTT
-,TRBV30,16,-,TRBJ1-2,CAPYYPVGGRRGGYTF,TGTGCTCCCTATTACCCTGTCGGGGGGCGGCGGGGTGGCTACACCTTC
TRBD1,TRBV4-3,16,-,TRBJ1-2,CASSQDYRGGDYGYTF,TGCGCCAGCAGCCAAGACTACAGGGGAGGCGACTATGGCTACACCTTC
-,TRBV7-2,13,-,TRBJ2-1,CASSFGNLNEQFF,TGTGCCAGCAGCTTCGGTAATCTCAATGAGCAGTTCTTC
-,TRBV9,16,-,TRBJ2-4,CASSPRGNLAKNIQYF,TGTGCCAGCAGCCCCAGGGGAAACTTAGCCAAAAACATTCAGTACTTC
-,TRBV6-4,17,-,TRBJ2-7,CAGRKYTTQVSSYEQYF,TGTGCCGGGAGGAAGTATACCACCCAGGTTAGCTCCTACGAGCAGTACTTC
-,TRBV24-1,14,-,TRBJ2-3,CATSDTSSTDTQYF,TGTGCCACCAGCGACACTTCTAGCACAGATACGCAGTATTTT
TRBD1,TRBV5-1,15,-,TRBJ1-3,CASSRDSVSGNTIYF,TGCGCCAGCAGCAGGGACAGCGTCTCTGGAAACACCATATATTTT
-,TRBV2,14,-,TRBJ2-3,CASSEFGLTDTQYF,TGTGCCAGCAGTGAATTTGGGCTCACAGATACGCAGTATTTT